The present T cell receptor beta chain was sequenced within a study of T cell responses to AZD1222 COVID-19 vaccine. Study results and limitations: The peak T cell response came first, and repertoires were sampled only after it.

Repertoires were generated with immunoSEQ multiplex PCR, while TCRdb's copy carries only in-frame clones and drops some. The data hold tens of thousands of clones, with around 86% observed a single time. Turning to this clone: Antigen unknown.

Source: peripheral blood, taken 28 days after the second AZD1222 dose. The source is an adult who received the AZD1222 COVID-19 vaccine.

The CDR3 sequence: CASSSFPPSHRSYEQYF. CDR3 DNA: TGTGCCAGCAGCTCCTTTCCCCCTTCCCACAGGTCCTACGAGCAGTACTTC. The chain couples TRBV7-3 to TRBJ2-7; D perhaps matches TRBD1 (5 bases). V dropped 4 bases and J dropped 1 base, with 20 bases sitting between them. Looked up from germline, CDR1 is SGHTA and CDR2 is FQGTGA. The CDR3 totals 17 residues.